Listed below are T cell receptor beta chains from one sample, sequenced in a study of post-analysis software for immune sequencing data. TCRdb reprocessed the PCR reads with MiXCR, giving one entry per CDR3 protein. The sample lists fewer than 550,000 distinct CDR3 sequences, approximately 34% occurring once. Sequencing was done on a sample of blood. All receptors come from a girl under 18 with multiple sclerosis. The CDR3 runs from the conserved cysteine through the conserved F or W. Each record gives: J gene, V gene, CDR3 length, CDR3 protein.

TRBJ2-2,TRBV20-1,16,CSAREGRTGSTGELFF
TRBJ2-3,TRBV10-2,13,CASSERNTDTQYF
TRBJ1-2,TRBV20-1,15,CSARDLGGAIYGYTF
TRBJ1-1,TRBV18,15,CASSPRTGPNTEAFF
TRBJ2-1,TRBV4-2,17,CASSQELRGSSYNEQFF
TRBJ2-1,TRBV3-1,13,CASSHLTHNEQFF
TRBJ2-5,TRBV10-3,14,CAISGARGEETQYF
TRBJ2-4,TRBV6-6,12,CASSTPLGEQYF
TRBJ2-3,TRBV4-1,15,CASSQNGQSTDTQYF
TRBJ2-5,TRBV7-6,15,CASGSASGVVETQYF
TRBJ1-2,TRBV10-2,11,CASSEWGGYTF